Described below is a single TCR beta chain sequence and its context. The antigen is not known. Trimming pared 7 bases from V and 0 bases from J, leaving 6 bases between. This CDR3 is built from 12 residues. From germline, CDR1 is LNHDA and CDR2 SQIVND (reference sequence). This sample was taken from a study of PD-1 blockade in classical Hodgkin lymphoma. General study points: Before treatment, TCR diversity in newly diagnosed patients was reportedly lower than in healthy donors. CD4+ TCR diversity climbed significantly by C4D1, unlike CD8+ TCR diversity.

The patients all showed relapse after autologous stem cell transplantation, while their brentuximab vedotin exposure varied. Complete response, partial response or progressive disease constituted the best response categories observed. Assay used: immunoSEQ multiplex PCR; TCRdb lists only in-frame clones, some missing. This sample has more than 90,000 clones, with around 89% found just once. This clonotype was obtained from a human donor with classical Hodgkin lymphoma. The source material was peripheral blood mononuclear cells (PBMCs), sampled before the second cycle of nivolumab. The chain joins TRBV19 to TRBJ1-2; D is undetermined. For the CDR3, the DNA is TGTGCCAGTATCGGAGCTAACTATGGCTACACCTTC. Amino acids: CASIGANYGYTF.